This is a list of T cell receptor beta chains from one sample in a study of blood T cell repertoires in COVID-19. Profiling relied on immunoSEQ multiplex PCR, and the TCRdb table lists in-frame clones only, not all of them. The table records around 80,000 clones, 65% to 80% of them present only once. Sequenced sample: peripheral blood. These TCRs come from a woman of 80 years or more with active or convalescent COVID-19. The CDR3 runs from the conserved cysteine through the conserved F or W.

j_call v_call cdr3_aa
TRBJ1-6 TRBV30 CAWSRLRGLNSYNSPLHF
TRBJ1-4 TRBV10-3 CAIGQTGDSANEKLFF
TRBJ2-7 TRBV6-5 CASSYSTAGTGYEQYF
TRBJ2-5 TRBV28 CASSLNRLTQYF
TRBJ1-4 TRBV2 CASSVPGQGTFNIAYEKLFF
TRBJ2-2 TRBV3-1/TRBV3-2 CASSRLIAGGQPGELFF
TRBJ1-2 TRBV4-1 CASPPLPIPNYGYTF
TRBJ1-1 TRBV7-2 CASSTRTDHTEAFF
TRBJ1-4 TRBV2 CASSERQGGEKLFF
TRBJ1-2 TRBV28 CASTPRAGGGYTF
TRBJ2-1 TRBV7-2 CASKLAGGSSYNEQFF
TRBJ2-2 TRBV19 CASRQVLPNTGELFF
TRBJ1-1 TRBV28 CASSLFHGSGTEAFF
TRBJ1-1 TRBV6-4 CASSPGVTGATEAFF
TRBJ1-5 TRBV11-2 CASSPGVGPNQPQHF
TRBJ1-1 TRBV5-1 CASSLDGTGMNTEAFF
TRBJ2-7 TRBV5-1 CASSESSYEQYF
TRBJ1-6 TRBV2 CASDSFNSPLHF
TRBJ2-3 TRBV7-2 CASSLGERGGLDTQYF
TRBJ2-1 TRBV7-3 CASSRDNEQFF
TRBJ1-3 TRBV7-2 CASSLVTNSGNTIYF
TRBJ2-3 TRBV5-5 CASSPTGGRADTQYF
TRBJ2-2 TRBV11-1 CASSPTRGTGELFF
TRBJ2-1 TRBV20-1 CSANTIPGQFF
TRBJ2-2 TRBV7-9 CASSLRTGMAGELFF
TRBJ1-2 TRBV7-2 CASSLVRGPQAGYGYTF
TRBJ2-1 TRBV4-1 CASSQRYGVGNEQFF
TRBJ1-2 TRBV28 CASISGFYGYTF
TRBJ1-1 TRBV4-1 CASSQDPGSGTEAFF
TRBJ1-5 TRBV12-3/TRBV12-4 CASSLTGRQPQHF
TRBJ1-5 TRBV12-3/TRBV12-4 CASRRASNQPQHF
TRBJ1-1 TRBV7-6 CASSLDSYTEAFF
TRBJ1-2 TRBV7-2 CASSLVVPEAYTF
TRBJ1-1 TRBV29-1 CSVKQGSTEAFF
TRBJ2-2 TRBV14 CASSQVFGGELFF
TRBJ2-3 TRBV11-2 CASSLALAGPDTQYF
TRBJ2-7 TRBV24-1 CATSGWSTGSEQYF
TRBJ1-2 TRBV6-5 CAIRRSTSDGYTF
TRBJ1-2 TRBV19 CASRTGIYGYTF